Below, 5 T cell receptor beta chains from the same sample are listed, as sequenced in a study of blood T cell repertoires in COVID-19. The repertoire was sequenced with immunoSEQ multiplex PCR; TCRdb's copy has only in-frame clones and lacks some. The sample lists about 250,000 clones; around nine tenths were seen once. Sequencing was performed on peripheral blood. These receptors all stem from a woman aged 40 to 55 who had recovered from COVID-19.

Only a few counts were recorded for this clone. CDR3 amino acids: CATSRAGNPLYNEQFF. CDR3 coding DNA: TGTGCCACCAGCAGAGCCGGGAACCCTCTTTACAATGAGCAGTTCTTC. The rearrangement links TRBV15 to TRBJ2-1; possible D gene TRBD2, 5 bases. Germline-derived CDR1 and CDR2 are LNHNV and YYDKDF (reference sequence). V lost 1 base to trimming and J lost 4 bases, with 14 bases between them. This CDR3 region has 16 residues.

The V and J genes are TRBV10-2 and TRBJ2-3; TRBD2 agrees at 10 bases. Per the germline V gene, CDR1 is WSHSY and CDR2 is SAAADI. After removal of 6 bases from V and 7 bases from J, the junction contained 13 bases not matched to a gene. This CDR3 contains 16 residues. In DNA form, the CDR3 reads TGCGCCAGCAGCGCGGTGGGTAGCGGGAGGTCGAATACGCAGTATTTT. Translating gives CASSAVGSGRSNTQYF.

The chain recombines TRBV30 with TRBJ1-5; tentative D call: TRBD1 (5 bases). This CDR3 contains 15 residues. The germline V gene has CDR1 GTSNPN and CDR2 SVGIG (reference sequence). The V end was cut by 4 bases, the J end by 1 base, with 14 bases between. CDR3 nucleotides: TGTGCCTGGAACCCCCGGGGGGGAAGCAATCAGCCCCAGCATTTT. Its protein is CAWNPRGGSNQPQHF. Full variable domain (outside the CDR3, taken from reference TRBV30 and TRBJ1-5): SQTIHQWPATLVQPVGSPLSLECTVEGTSNPNLYWYRQAAGRGLQLLFYSVGIGQISSEVPQNLSASRPQDRQFILSSKKLLLSDSGFYLCAWNPRGGSNQPQHFGDGTRLSIL.

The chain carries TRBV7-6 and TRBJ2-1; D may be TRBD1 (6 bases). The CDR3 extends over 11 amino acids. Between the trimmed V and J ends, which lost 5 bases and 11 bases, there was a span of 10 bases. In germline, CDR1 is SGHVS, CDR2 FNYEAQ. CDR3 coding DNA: TGTGCCAGCAGCCTGGGGACAAAGCAGTTCTTC. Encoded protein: CASSLGTKQFF.

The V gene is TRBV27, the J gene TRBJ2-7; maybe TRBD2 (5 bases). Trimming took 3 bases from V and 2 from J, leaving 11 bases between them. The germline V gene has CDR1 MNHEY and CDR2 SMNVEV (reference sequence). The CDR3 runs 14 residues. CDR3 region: CASSLSGMPYEQYF. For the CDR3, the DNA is TGTGCCAGCAGTTTGTCCGGGATGCCCTACGAGCAGTACTTC.